One sample yielded the 13 T cell receptor beta chains listed below, sequenced in a study of molecular identifiers for immune sequencing clone quantification. From the PCR reads, TCRdb called clonotypes with MiXCR, one entry per CDR3 protein. This table holds around 480,000 distinct CDR3 sequences, around 23% found once. Material: naive CD8+ T cells from blood, with Jurkat cell RNA spiked in. Subset specified: FACS-sorted CD8+CD4-CCR7+CD45RA+ naive T cells. The receptor set was obtained from a human donor in good health. Some libraries in this study had Jurkat cell RNA spiked in.

About this clonotype itself: Since a much larger clone is just one base distant, this may be a read error. The chain links TRBV2 to TRBJ1-4; D gene ambiguous. This CDR3 is built from 13 residues. V was pared by 4 bases and J by 6 bases, with 9 bases between. Per the germline V gene, CDR1 is SNHLY and CDR2 is FYNNEI. The CDR3 spells CASSGVTDEKLFF. The CDR3 DNA reads as TGTGCCAGCAGTGGAGTTACTGATGAAAAACTGTTTTTT.

DNA of the CDR3: TGTGCCAGCAGTACCCCCAAGAGGGACAGACTGAACACTGAAGCTTTCTTT. Its translation: CASSTPKRDRLNTEAFF. The rearrangement links TRBV6-2 or TRBV6-3 to TRBJ1-1; 7 bases are shared with TRBD1. V lost 5 bases to trimming and J lost 0 bases; unmatched junction nucleotides: 12. The CDR3 extends over 17 amino acids. In germline, CDR1 is MNHEY, CDR2 SVGEGT.

This clonotype was observed a single time. V is TRBV25-1 and J is TRBJ2-1; tentatively, D is TRBD2 (5 bases). The germline CDR1 and CDR2 sequences are MGHDK and SYGVNS. This CDR3 region has 16 residues. V lost 3 bases and J lost 4, with 16 bases in between. The CDR3, as DNA: TGTGCCAGCAGTGATCGCAGCGGAGCCTATTACAATGAGCAGTTCTTC. Translating gives CASSDRSGAYYNEQFF.

This clonotype was counted between two and nine times. The rearrangement links TRBV5-8 to TRBJ1-1; TRBD1 matches at 12 bases. Germline V gene sequence: CDR1 SGHTS, CDR2 YDEGEE. After removal of 2 bases from V and 5 bases from J, the junction contained 7 bases not matched to a gene. This CDR3 comprises 16 residues. The CDR3 DNA is TGTGCCAGCAGCTTCCGGGACAGGGGGCCAAGGACTGAAGCTTTCTTT. Translation gives CASSFRDRGPRTEAFF. The complete variable domain, with remaining parts taken from reference TRBV5-8 and TRBJ1-1, reads EAGVTQSPTHLIKTRGQQATLRCSPISGHTSVYWYQQALGLGLQFLLWYDEGEERNRGNFPPRFSGRQFPNYSSELNVNALELEDSALYLCASSFRDRGPRTEAFFGQGTRLTVV.

The chain recombines TRBV5-1 with TRBJ2-7, with D tentatively TRBD2 (5 bases). The CDR3 has 15 amino acids. Trimming took 4 bases from V and 2 from J, leaving 16 bases between them. Germline loops: CDR1 SGHRS, CDR2 YFSETQ. The CDR3 here is CASSVGGINTYEQYF. CDR3 DNA: TGCGCCAGCAGCGTTGGAGGTATAAATACCTACGAGCAGTACTTC.

This clonotype came up a few times. The V call is TRBV29-1, the J call TRBJ2-5, with 10 bases fitting TRBD2. From germline, CDR1 is SQVTM and CDR2 ANQGSEA. V lost 6 bases and J lost 0; bases outside the gene matches: 16. This CDR3 region has 18 residues. CDR3 in DNA: TGCAGCGTCGACGGGACCAGACTAGCGGGTGATTACCAAGAGACCCAGTACTTC. Translation: CSVDGTRLAGDYQETQYF.

The chain recombines TRBV27 with TRBJ1-6; D is possibly TRBD1 (6 bases). CDR1 MNHEY and CDR2 SMNVEV come from the germline V gene (reference sequence). V was cut by 8 bases and J by 7 bases, with 15 bases left in between. CDR3 size: 14 residues. CDR3 DNA sequence: TGTGCCAGCCCCCCCGGGCAGGGGAATTCACCCCTCCACTTT. Encoded protein: CASPPGQGNSPLHF.

V gene TRBV6-5 combines with J gene TRBJ2-1; D tentatively fits TRBD1 or TRBD2 (5 bases each). V dropped 5 bases and J dropped 3 bases, with 11 bases sitting between them. Germline V gene lookup returns CDR1 MNHEY and CDR2 SVGAGI. The CDR3 extends over 14 amino acids. CDR3 region: CASSPGANYNEQFF. CDR3 coding DNA: TGTGCCAGCAGTCCCGGGGCGAACTACAATGAGCAGTTCTTC.

This chain links TRBV7-9 with TRBJ1-3; perhaps TRBD1 as D (6 bases). Germline CDR1 is SEHNR and CDR2 is FQNEAQ (reference sequence). Trimming left V 6 bases short and J 8 bases short, with 11 bases between. The CDR3 is 12 amino acids. CDR3 in DNA: TGTGCCAGCAGTGCGGGGGCGGACACCATATATTTT. Amino acids: CASSAGADTIYF.

The table lists this clonotype with a few counts. The rearrangement uses TRBV7-6 and TRBJ1-4; no reliable D call. With 5 bases removed from V and 3 bases from J, the gap between germline ends came to 10 bases. Germline-derived CDR1 and CDR2 are SGHVS and FNYEAQ. CDR3 size: 14 residues. The CDR3 bases are TGTGCCAGCAGCCCCTATGAGCCTAATGAAAAACTGTTTTTT. As protein: CASSPYEPNEKLFF.

This clonotype was seen only a few times. The junction and the germline gene differ at one end; a read error may be behind it. The genes are TRBV6-2 or TRBV6-3 and TRBJ1-1, with D possibly being TRBD1 (5 bases). CDR1 and CDR2 (germline): MNHEY, SVGEGT. The CDR3 is 13 residues long. Here the CDR3 reads CASRYSMGLEAFF. The CDR3, as DNA: TGTGCCAGCAGGTACTCGATGGGACTAGAAGCTTTCTTT.

This clonotype has just a few counts. The chain employs TRBV19 and TRBJ2-3; 11 bases agree with TRBD1. From germline, CDR1 is LNHDA and CDR2 SQIVND (reference sequence). The CDR3 covers 14 residues. V lost 5 bases, J lost 3 bases, and 1 base stayed unmatched. CDR3: CASSGDRGTDTQYF. In DNA form, the CDR3 reads TGTGCCAGTAGTGGGGACAGGGGGACAGATACGCAGTATTTT.

As regards this clonotype: One end of the junction fails to match germline, which may point to a read error. CDR3 sequence reads: CASSLVRVSGNTVYF. For the CDR3, the DNA is TGTGCCAGCAGCTTGGTGCGAGTCTCTGGAAACACCGTATATTTT. The chain has TRBV5-6 and TRBJ1-3; no clear D. This CDR3 has 15 residues. Germline-derived CDR1 and CDR2 are SGHDT and YYEEEE.